The clone carrying this T cell receptor beta chain occurred a few times. No antigen is known for it. The sample has other DNA sequences that encode this CDR3 too. The entry originates in a study of cytomegalovirus exposure and HLA in healthy donors. Study-wide points: An analysis was carried out later, and it reportedly showed fewer N-insertions in an Asian-associated ancestry cluster than the roughly 700-donor mean.

The PCR made use of 60 Vbeta and 13 Jbeta primers. Assay used: immunoSEQ multiplex PCR; TCRdb lists only in-frame clones, some missing. The sample records 90,000 or so clones, 69% being singletons. Germline loops: CDR1 SGHRS, CDR2 YFSETQ. Trimming took 5 bases from V and 4 from J, leaving 18 bases between them. This CDR3 contains 15 residues. V gene TRBV5-1 combines with J gene TRBJ1-2; D uncertain. The origin of this receptor is a man aged 45 to 65 in good health and CMV-seronegative. The material sequenced was PBMCs. CDR3 protein: CASSGSGLRSYGYTF. The CDR3 coding sequence is TGCGCCAGCAGTGGGTCCGGACTGAGATCCTATGGCTACACCTTC.